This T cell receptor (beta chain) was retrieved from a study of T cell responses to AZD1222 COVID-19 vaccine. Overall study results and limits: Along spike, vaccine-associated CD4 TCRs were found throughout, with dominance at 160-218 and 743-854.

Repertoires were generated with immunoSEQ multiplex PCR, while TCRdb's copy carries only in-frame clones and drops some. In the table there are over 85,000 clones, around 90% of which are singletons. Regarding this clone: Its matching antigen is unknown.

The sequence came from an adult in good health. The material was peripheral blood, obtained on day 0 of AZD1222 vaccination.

The CDR3 is CASRQSNYGYTF. CDR3 DNA sequence: TGTGCCAGCCGACAGTCTAACTATGGCTACACCTTC. J is TRBJ1-2 and V is TRBV28; weak D call: TRBD1 (5 bases). Trimming shortened V by 8 bases and J by 0 bases, and 7 bases separated the two germline ends. Germline V lookup: CDR1 MDHEN, CDR2 SYDVKM. The CDR3 is 12 amino acids.